Listed here are 8 T cell receptor beta chains from one sample, sequenced in a study of shared clonotypes between healthy human individuals. The assay was immunoSEQ multiplex PCR, and TCRdb's table has in-frame clones only and misses some. The sample yields 600,000 to 800,000 clones, approximately 72% seen once. The sample comprised memory CD4+ T cells sorted from blood. This sample's subset: CD45RA-negative fraction. These receptors were obtained from a woman aged 25-40 years in good health.

The V gene is TRBV13, the J gene TRBJ2-7; D ambiguous. V was pared by 7 bases and J by 6 bases, with 10 bases between. The length of the CDR3 is 11 residues. Germline values: CDR1 PRHDT, CDR2 FYEKMQ (reference sequence). CDR3 bases: TGTGCCAGCACTCGGATGGGCGAGCAGTACTTC. Residues: CASTRMGEQYF.

The rearrangement links TRBV19 to TRBJ1-1; D might be TRBD1 (6 bases). The germline V and J ends were trimmed by 6 bases and 11 bases, with 13 bases remaining between them. Germline values: CDR1 LNHDA, CDR2 SQIVND (reference sequence). The CDR3 is 11 residues long. The CDR3 spells CASRGRGDAFF. The CDR3 bases are TGTGCCAGTAGAGGCAGGGGAGACGCTTTCTTT.

This chain links TRBV29-1 with TRBJ2-1; D gene uncertain. CDR1 and CDR2 (germline): SQVTM, ANQGSEA. The V end lost 8 bases, the J end lost 5 bases, and 16 bases lay between the germline ends. This CDR3 region has 13 residues. As DNA, the CDR3 is TGCAGCACCACCGACTCCGCGGACAATGAGCAGTTCTTC. As protein: CSTTDSADNEQFF.

The table lists this clone with a few counts. This same CDR3 is encoded by further DNA sequences in the sample. V is TRBV5-5 and J is TRBJ2-5; D tentatively reads TRBD1 or TRBD2 (5 bases each). The V gene lost 4 bases and the J gene lost 3 bases, with 10 bases spanning the gap. The CDR3 spans 13 residues. Germline CDR1 SGHKS, CDR2 YYEKEE (reference sequence). The DNA for the CDR3 is TGTGCCAGCAGCCTTGGGGGAAAAGAGACCCAGTACTTC. Protein product: CASSLGGKETQYF.

The CDR3 DNA sequence: TGTGCCAGCTCACCACTACCGGGACAGGGCGCAAACACCATATATTTT. This encodes CASSPLPGQGANTIYF. The chain employs TRBV18 and TRBJ1-3; TRBD1 matches 9 bases. Germline V gene lookup returns CDR1 KGHSH and CDR2 LQKENI. The CDR3 is made up of 16 amino acids. V gave up 1 base and J gave up 6 bases; unmatched junction bases: 7.

This clone appeared many times. CDR3 residues: CASSVATNTGELFF. The CDR3 region has the DNA TGTGCCAGCAGTGTAGCGACTAACACCGGGGAGCTGTTTTTT. The V and J genes are TRBV2 and TRBJ2-2, with D tentatively TRBD2 (5 bases). The length of the CDR3 is 14 residues. The germline V gene has CDR1 SNHLY and CDR2 FYNNEI. V was pared by 4 bases and J by 2 bases, with 8 bases between.

This chain connects TRBV7-3 to TRBJ2-7; TRBD1 might be the D (6 bases). Deletions cut 4 bases from V and 4 bases from J, with 17 bases between. The germline CDR1 and CDR2 sequences are SGHTA and FQGTGA. The CDR3 covers 15 residues. The CDR3 nucleotides are TGTGCCAGCAGCTCTTTCTCGGGACAACAGTACGAGCAGTACTTC. It specifies CASSSFSGQQYEQYF.

The chain combines TRBV25-1 with TRBJ2-1, with 7 bases lining up with TRBD1. V lost 3 bases to trimming and J lost 0 bases; unmatched junction nucleotides: 11. The CDR3 contains 18 residues. Germline loops: CDR1 MGHDK, CDR2 SYGVNS. The CDR3, as DNA: TGTGCCAGCAGTGAGTCGGGACAGCTCTACCTCTCCTACAATGAGCAGTTCTTC. Translating gives CASSESGQLYLSYNEQFF.